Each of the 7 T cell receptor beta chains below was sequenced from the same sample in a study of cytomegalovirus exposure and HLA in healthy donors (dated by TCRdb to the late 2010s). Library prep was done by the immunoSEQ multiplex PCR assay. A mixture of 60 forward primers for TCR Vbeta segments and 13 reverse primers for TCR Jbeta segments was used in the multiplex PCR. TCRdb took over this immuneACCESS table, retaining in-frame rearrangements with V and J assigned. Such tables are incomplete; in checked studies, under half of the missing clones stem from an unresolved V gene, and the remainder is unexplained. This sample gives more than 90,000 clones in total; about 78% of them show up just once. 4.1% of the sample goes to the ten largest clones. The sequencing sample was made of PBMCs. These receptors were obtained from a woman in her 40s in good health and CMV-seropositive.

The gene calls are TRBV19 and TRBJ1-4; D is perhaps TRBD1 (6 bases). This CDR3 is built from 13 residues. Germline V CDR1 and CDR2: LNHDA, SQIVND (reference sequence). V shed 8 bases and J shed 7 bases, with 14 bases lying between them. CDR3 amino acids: CASVGGAGEKLFF. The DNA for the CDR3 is TGTGCCAGTGTTGGGGGGGCTGGTGAAAAACTGTTTTTT.

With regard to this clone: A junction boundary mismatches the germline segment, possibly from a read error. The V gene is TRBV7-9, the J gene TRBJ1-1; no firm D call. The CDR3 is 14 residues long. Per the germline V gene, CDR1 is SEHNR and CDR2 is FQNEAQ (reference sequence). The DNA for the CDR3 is TGTTCCAGCAGCTTAGCGGCTGGGAACACTGAAGCTTTCTTT. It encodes CSSSLAAGNTEAFF.

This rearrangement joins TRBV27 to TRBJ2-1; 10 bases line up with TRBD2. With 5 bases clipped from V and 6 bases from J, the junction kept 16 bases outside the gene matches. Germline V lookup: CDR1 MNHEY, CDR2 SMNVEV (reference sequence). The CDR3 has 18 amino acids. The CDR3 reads CASSPGLATSGGRNEQFF. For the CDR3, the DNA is TGTGCCAGCAGTCCGGGACTAGCGACTTCAGGCGGCCGCAATGAGCAGTTCTTC.

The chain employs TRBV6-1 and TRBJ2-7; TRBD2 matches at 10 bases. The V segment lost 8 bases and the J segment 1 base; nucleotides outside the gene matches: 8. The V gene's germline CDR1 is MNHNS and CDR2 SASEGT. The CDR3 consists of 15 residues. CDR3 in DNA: TGTGCCAGCGAGAGGACTAGCGGTTCTTCCTACGAGCAGTACTTC. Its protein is CASERTSGSSYEQYF.

The DNA for the CDR3 is TGCGCCAGCAGCTTGACAGGGGTTAATGAAAAACTGTTTTTT. This encodes CASSLTGVNEKLFF. V and J are TRBV5-1 and TRBJ1-4; TRBD1 aligns across 7 bases. The CDR3 is made up of 14 amino acids. Germline V gene lookup returns CDR1 SGHRS and CDR2 YFSETQ. V lost 1 base, J lost 4 bases, and 1 base stayed unmatched.

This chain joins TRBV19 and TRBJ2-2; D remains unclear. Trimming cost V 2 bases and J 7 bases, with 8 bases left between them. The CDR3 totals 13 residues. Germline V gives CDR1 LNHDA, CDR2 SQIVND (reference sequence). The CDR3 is CASSIMANGELFF. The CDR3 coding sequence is TGTGCCAGTAGTATAATGGCAAACGGGGAGCTGTTTTTT.

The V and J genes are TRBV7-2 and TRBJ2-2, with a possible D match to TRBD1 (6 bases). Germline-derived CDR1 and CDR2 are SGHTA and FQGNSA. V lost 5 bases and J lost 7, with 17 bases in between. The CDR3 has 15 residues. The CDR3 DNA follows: TGTGCCAGCAGCCTCCTACAGGGTAGTAACGGGGAGCTGTTTTTT. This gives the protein CASSLLQGSNGELFF.